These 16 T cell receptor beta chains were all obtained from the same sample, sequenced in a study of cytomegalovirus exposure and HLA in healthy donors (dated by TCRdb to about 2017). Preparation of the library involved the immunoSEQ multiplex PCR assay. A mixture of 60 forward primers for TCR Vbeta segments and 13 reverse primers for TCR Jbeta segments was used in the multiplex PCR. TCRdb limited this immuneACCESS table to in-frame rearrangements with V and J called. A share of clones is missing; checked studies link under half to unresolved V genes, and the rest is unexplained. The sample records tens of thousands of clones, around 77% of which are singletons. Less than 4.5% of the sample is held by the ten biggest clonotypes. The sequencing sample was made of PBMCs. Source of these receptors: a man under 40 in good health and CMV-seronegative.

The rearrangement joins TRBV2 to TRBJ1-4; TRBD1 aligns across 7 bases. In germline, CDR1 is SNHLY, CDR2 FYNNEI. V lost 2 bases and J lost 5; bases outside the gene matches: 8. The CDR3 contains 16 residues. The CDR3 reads CASSERVWTGNEKLFF. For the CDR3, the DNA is TGTGCCAGCAGTGAAAGGGTTTGGACAGGAAATGAAAAACTGTTTTTT.

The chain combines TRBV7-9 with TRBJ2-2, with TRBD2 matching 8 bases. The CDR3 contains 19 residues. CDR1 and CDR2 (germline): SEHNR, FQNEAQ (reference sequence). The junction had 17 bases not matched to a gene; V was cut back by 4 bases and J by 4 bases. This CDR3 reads CASSSMTRSGSKGTGELFF. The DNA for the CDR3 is TGTGCCAGCAGCTCGATGACTAGAAGCGGGAGTAAAGGCACCGGGGAGCTGTTTTTT.

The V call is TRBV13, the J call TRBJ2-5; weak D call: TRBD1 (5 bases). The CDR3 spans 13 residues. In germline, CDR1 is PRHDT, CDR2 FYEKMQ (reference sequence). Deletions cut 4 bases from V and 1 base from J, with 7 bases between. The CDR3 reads CASSSDTQETQYF. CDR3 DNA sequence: TGTGCCAGCAGCTCGGACACCCAAGAGACCCAGTACTTC.

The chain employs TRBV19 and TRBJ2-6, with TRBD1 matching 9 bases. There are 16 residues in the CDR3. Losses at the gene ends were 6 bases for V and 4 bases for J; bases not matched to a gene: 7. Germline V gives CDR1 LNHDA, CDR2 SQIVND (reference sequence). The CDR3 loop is CASSLQGASGANVLTF. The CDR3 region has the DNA TGTGCCAGTAGCCTACAGGGGGCATCGGGGGCCAACGTCCTGACTTTC.

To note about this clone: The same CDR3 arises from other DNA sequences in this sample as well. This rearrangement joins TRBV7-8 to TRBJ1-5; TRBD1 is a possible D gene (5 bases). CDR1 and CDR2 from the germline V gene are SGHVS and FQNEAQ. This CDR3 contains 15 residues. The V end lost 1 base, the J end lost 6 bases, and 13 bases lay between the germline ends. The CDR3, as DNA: TGTGCCAGCAGCTTAGTGGAAGGGGCCGGTCAGCCCCAGCATTTT. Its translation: CASSLVEGAGQPQHF.

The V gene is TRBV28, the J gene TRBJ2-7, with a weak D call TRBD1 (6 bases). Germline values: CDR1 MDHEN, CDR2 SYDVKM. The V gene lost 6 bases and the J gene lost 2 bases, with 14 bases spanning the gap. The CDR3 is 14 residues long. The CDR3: CASSHSDSPYEQYF. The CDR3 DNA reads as TGTGCCAGCAGCCACTCGGACAGTCCCTACGAGCAGTACTTC.

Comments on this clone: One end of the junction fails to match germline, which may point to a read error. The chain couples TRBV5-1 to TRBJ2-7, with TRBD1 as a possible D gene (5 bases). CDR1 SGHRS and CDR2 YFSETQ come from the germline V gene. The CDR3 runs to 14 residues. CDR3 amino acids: CASSLGDSVNERYF. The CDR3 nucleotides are TGCGCCAGCAGCTTAGGCGACAGTGTGAACGAGCGGTACTTC.

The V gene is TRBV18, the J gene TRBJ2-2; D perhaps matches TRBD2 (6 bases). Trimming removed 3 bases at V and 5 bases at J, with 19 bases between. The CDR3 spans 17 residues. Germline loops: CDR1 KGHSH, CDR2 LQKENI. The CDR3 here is CASSPYVVAGRTGELFF. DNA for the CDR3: TGTGCCAGCTCACCCTATGTTGTGGCAGGGAGGACCGGGGAGCTGTTTTTT.

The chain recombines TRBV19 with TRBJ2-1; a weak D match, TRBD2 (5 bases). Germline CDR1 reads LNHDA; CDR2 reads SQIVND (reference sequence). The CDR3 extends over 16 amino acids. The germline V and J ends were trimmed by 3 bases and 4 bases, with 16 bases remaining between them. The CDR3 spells CASSISGVSGYNEQFF. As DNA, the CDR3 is TGTGCCAGTAGTATCAGTGGGGTCAGCGGATACAATGAGCAGTTCTTC.

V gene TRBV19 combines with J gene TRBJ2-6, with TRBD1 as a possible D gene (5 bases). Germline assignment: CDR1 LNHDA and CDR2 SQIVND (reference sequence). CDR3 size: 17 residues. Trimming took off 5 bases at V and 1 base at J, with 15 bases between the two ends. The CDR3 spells CASSAHPRQSGANVLTF. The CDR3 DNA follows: TGTGCCAGTAGTGCACATCCCCGACAGTCTGGGGCCAACGTCCTGACTTTC.

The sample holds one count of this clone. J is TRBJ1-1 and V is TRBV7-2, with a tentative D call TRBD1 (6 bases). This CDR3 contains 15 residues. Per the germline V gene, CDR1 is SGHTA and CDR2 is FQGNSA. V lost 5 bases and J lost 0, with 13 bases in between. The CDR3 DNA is TGTGCCAGCAGCAACCGACAGGCGATGAACACTGAAGCTTTCTTT. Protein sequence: CASSNRQAMNTEAFF. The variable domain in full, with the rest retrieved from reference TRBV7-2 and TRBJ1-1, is GAGVSQSPSNKVTEKGKDVELRCDPISGHTALYWYRQSLGQGLEFLIYFQGNSAPDKSGLPSDRFSAERTGGSVSTLTIQRTQQEDSAVYLCASSNRQAMNTEAFFGQGTRLTVV.

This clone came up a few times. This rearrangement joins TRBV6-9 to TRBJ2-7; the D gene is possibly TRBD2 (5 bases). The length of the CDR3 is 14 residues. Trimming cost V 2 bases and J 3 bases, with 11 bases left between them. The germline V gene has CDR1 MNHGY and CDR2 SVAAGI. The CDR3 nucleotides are TGTGCCAGCAGTTATCCCGGAGGCTTCTACGAGCAGTACTTC. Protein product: CASSYPGGFYEQYF.

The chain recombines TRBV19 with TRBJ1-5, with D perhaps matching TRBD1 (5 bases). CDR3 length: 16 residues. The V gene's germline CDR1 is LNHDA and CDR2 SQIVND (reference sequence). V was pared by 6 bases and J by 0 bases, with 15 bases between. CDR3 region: CASRSRIDSSNQPQHF. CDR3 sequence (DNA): TGTGCCAGTAGGTCTCGTATCGACAGTAGCAATCAGCCCCAGCATTTT.

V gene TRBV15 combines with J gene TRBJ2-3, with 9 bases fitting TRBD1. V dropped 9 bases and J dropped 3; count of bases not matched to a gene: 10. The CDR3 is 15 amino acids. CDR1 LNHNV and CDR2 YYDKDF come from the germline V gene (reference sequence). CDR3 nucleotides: TGTGCCACTGCCATGGACAGGGGTTTTACAGATACGCAGTATTTT. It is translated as CATAMDRGFTDTQYF.

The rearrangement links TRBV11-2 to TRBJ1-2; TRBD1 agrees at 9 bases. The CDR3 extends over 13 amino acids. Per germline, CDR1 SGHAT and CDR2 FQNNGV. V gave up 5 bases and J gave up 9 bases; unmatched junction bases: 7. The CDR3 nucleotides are TGTGCCAGCAGCCGAGGGACAGGGCACAGCTACACCTTC. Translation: CASSRGTGHSYTF.

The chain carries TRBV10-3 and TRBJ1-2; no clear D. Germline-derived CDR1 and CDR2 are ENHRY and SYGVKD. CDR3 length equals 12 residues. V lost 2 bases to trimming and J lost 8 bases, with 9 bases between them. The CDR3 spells CAISEGRWGYTF. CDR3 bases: TGTGCCATCAGTGAGGGTCGGTGGGGCTACACCTTC.